Sequencing of this TCR beta chain was carried out in a study of cytomegalovirus exposure and HLA in healthy donors. This clone has only a few counts. Its cognate antigen is unknown. Study results and limitations: In vitro confirmation showed three CMV-associated chains to be CMV antigen specific.

The CDR3 length is 15 residues. Trimming cost V 6 bases and J 5 bases; bases outside gene matches: 7. Germline CDR1 is MDHEN and CDR2 is SYDVKM. Use of 60 Vbeta and 13 Jbeta primers characterized the PCR. Only in-frame clones appear in the TCRdb table, and some are missing; sequencing was by immunoSEQ multiplex PCR. The sample has approximately 69,000 clones, 74% seen once. Sequencing was done on a sample of PBMCs. This clonotype was sampled from a woman aged 25 to 39 in good health and CMV-seropositive. This chain connects TRBV28 to TRBJ1-1; 12 nucleotides line up with TRBD1. In DNA form, the CDR3 reads TGTGCCAGCAGCCCGGGACAGGGGGCATCAACTGAAGCTTTCTTT. It specifies CASSPGQGASTEAFF.